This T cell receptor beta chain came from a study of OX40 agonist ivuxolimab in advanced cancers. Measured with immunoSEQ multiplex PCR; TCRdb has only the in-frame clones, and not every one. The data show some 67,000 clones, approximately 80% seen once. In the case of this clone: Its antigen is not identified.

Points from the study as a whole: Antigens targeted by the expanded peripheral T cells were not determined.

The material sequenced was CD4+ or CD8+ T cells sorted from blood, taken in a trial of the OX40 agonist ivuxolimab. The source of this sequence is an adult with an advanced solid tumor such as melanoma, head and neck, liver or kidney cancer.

The CDR3 DNA reads as TGTGCCAGCAGCGGGACGGGACTAGCGATAAACAATGAGCAGTTCTTC. The encoded protein is CASSGTGLAINNEQFF. The chain recombines TRBV9 with TRBJ2-1; 10 bases line up with TRBD2. CDR3 length: 16 amino acids. Germline V gene sequence: CDR1 SGDLS, CDR2 YYNGEE. The trim removed 3 bases at V and 5 bases at J, leaving 8 bases unmatched.